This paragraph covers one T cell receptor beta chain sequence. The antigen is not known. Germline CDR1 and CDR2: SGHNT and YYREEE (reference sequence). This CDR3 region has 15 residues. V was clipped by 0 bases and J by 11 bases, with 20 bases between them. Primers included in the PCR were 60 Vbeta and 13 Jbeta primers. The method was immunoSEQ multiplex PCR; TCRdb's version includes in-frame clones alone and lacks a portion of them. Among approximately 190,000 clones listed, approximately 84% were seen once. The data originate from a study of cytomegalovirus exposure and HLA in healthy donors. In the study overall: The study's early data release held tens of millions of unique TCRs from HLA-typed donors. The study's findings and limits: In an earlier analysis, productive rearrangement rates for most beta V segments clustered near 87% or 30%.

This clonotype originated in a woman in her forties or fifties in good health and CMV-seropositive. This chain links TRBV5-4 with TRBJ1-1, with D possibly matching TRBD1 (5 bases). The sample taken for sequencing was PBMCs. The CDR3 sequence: CASSLAGGTKGAAFF. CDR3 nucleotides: TGTGCCAGCAGCTTGGCCGGGGGGACGAAGGGCGCGGCTTTCTTT. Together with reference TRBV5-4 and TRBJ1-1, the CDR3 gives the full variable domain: ETGVTQSPTHLIKTRGQQVTLRCSSQSGHNTVSWYQQALGQGPQFIFQYYREEENGRGNFPPRFSGLQFPNYSSELNVNALELDDSALYLCASSLAGGTKGAAFFGQGTRLTVV.